This section outlines one TCR beta chain sequence together with its context. V dropped 5 bases and J dropped 4 bases, with 11 bases sitting between them. Germline V gene sequence: CDR1 LGHNA, CDR2 YNFKEQ. This CDR3 has 13 residues. This sample was taken from a study of blood T cell repertoires in COVID-19. Study-level background: There were acute and convalescent COVID-19 samples, and they came from the United States, Italy and Spain.

Assay used: immunoSEQ multiplex PCR; TCRdb lists only in-frame clones, some missing. This sample has 180,000 or so clones, with around 85% found just once. The receptor was derived from an older woman with COVID-19, enrolled during active disease. Input material: peripheral blood. This chain uses TRBV4-2 with TRBJ1-2; D unclear. CDR3 amino acids: CASSAGSGYGYTF. DNA of the CDR3: TGTGCCAGCAGCGCGGGGAGTGGCTATGGCTACACCTTC.